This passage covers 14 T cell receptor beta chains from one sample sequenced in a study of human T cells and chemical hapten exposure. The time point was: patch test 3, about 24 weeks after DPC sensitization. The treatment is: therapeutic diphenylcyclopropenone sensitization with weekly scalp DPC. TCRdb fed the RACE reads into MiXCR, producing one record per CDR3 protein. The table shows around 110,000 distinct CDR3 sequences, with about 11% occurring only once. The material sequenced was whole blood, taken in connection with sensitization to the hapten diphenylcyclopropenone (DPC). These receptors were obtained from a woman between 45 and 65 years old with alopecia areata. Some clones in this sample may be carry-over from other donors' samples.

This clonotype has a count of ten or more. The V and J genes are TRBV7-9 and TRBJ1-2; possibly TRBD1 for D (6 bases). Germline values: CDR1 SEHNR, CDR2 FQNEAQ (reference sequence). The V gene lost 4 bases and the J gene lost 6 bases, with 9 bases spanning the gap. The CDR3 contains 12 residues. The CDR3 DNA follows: TGTGCCAGCAGCTATCAGGGGAATGGCTACACCTTC. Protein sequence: CASSYQGNGYTF.

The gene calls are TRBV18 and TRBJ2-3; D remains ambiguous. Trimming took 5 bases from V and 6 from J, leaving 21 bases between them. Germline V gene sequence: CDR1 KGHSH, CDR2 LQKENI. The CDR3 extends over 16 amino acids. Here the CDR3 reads CASSADLAGLPDTQYF. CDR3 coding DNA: TGTGCCAGCTCAGCCGACTTGGCCGGCCTCCCGGATACGCAGTATTTT.

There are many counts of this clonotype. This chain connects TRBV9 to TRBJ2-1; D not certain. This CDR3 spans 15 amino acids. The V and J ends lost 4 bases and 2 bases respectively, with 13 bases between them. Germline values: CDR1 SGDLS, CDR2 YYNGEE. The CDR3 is CASSPTVEPYNEQFF. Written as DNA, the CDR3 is TGTGCCAGCAGCCCCACAGTCGAACCCTACAATGAGCAGTTCTTC. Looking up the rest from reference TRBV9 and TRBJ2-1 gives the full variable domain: DSGVTQTPKHLITATGQRVTLRCSPRSGDLSVYWYQQSLDQGLQFLIQYYNGEERAKGNILERFSAQQFPDLHSELNLSSLELGDSALYFCASSPTVEPYNEQFFGPGTRLTVL.

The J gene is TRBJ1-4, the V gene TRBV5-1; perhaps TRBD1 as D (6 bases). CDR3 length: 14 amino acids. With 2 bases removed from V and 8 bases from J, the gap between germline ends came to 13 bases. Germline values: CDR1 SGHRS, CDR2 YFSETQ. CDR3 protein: CASSLDRMREKLFF. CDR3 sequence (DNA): TGCGCCAGCAGCTTAGACAGGATGAGGGAAAAACTGTTTTTT.

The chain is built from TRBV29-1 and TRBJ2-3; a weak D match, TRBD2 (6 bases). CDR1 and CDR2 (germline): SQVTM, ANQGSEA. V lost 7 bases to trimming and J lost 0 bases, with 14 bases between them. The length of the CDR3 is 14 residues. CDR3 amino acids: CSAPAGGSTDTQYF. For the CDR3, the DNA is TGCAGCGCCCCGGCCGGGGGTAGCACAGATACGCAGTATTTT.

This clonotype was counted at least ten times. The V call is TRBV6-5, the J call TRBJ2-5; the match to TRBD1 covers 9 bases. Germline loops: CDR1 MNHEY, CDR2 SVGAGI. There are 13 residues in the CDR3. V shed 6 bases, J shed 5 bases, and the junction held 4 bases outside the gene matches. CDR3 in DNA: TGTGCCAGCAGGACAGGGGGGACGGAGACCCAGTACTTC. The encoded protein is CASRTGGTETQYF.

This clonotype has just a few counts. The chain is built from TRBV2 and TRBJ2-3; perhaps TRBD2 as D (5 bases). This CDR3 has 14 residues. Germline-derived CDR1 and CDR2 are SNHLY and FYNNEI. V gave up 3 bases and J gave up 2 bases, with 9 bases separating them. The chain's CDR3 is CASSESGITDTQYF. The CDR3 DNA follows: TGTGCCAGCAGTGAGAGCGGAATCACAGATACGCAGTATTTT. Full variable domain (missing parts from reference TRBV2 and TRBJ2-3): EPEVTQTPSHQVTQMGQEVILRCVPISNHLYFYWYRQILGQKVEFLVSFYNNEISEKSEIFDDQFSVERPDGSNFTLKIRSTKLEDSAMYFCASSESGITDTQYFGPGTRLTVL.

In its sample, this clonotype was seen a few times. CDR3 region: CASSPSGGVPYEQYF. The CDR3 nucleotides read TGTGCCAGCAGCCCGAGCGGGGGGGTTCCCTACGAGCAGTACTTC. The V and J genes are TRBV12-3 or TRBV12-4 and TRBJ2-7; 10 bases map to TRBD2. The CDR3 covers 15 residues. The V gene end was trimmed by 6 bases and the J gene end by 2 bases; junction bases not matched to a gene: 7.

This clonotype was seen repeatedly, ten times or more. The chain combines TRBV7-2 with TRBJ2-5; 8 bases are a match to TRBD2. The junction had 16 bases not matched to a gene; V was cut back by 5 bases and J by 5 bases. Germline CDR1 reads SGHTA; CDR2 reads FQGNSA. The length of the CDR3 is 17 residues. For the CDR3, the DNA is TGTGCCAGCAGCCCCACCCCATTTAGCGGGATCGGGGAGACCCAGTACTTC. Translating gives CASSPTPFSGIGETQYF.

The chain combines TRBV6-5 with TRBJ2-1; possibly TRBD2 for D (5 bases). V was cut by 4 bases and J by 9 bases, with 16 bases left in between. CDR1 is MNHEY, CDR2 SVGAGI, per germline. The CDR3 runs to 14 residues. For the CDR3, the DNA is TGTGCCAGCAGTTCGCGGACTGTCCGGGGTGAGCAGTTCTTC. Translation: CASSSRTVRGEQFF.

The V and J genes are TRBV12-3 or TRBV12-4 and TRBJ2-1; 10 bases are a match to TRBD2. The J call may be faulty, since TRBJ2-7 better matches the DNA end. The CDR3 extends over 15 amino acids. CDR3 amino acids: CASRASGGRYNEQYF. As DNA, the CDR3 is TGTGCCAGTCGGGCTAGCGGGGGCCGTTACAATGAGCAGTACTTC.

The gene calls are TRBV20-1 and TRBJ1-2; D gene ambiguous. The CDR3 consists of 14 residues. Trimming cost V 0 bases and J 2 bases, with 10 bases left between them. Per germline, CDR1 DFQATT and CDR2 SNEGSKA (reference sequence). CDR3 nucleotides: TGCAGTGCTAGAGATTCCGGGCGGAACTATGGCTACACCTTC. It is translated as CSARDSGRNYGYTF.

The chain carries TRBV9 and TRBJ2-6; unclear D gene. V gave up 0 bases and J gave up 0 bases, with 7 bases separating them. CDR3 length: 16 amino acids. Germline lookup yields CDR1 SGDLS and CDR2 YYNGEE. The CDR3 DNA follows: TGTGCCAGCAGCGTAGATGAGGTCTCTGGGGCCAACGTCCTGACTTTC. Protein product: CASSVDEVSGANVLTF.

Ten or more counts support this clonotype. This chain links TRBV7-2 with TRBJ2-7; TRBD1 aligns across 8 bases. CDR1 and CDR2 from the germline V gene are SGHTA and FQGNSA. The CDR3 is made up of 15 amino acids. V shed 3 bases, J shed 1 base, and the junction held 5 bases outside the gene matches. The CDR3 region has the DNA TGTGCCAGCAGCTTTGGACAGGGCCCTTCCTACGAGCAGTACTTC. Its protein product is CASSFGQGPSYEQYF.